The clone carrying this T cell receptor (beta chain) was seen ten or more times. Antigen unknown. Making use of molecular barcodes, quantitative 5'-RACE generated TCR beta libraries. TCRdb ran MiXCR on the 5' RACE reads and lists one entry per CDR3 protein. This repertoire shows roughly 220,000 distinct CDR3 sequences, 10% to 13% found once; its top ten account for approximately 20%. CDR1 and CDR2 (germline): DFQATT, SNEGSKA (reference sequence). The V end lost 1 base, the J end lost 1 base, and 13 bases lay between the germline ends. The CDR3 totals 15 residues. This entry is derived from a study of CD8 T cells in ankylosing spondylitis. Study-wide results and limits: As reported, disease-linked clones showed significant enrichment in matched ankylosing spondylitis synovial fluid.

The sample consisted of blood, either unsorted or a sorted T cell fraction (not recorded which). The TCR was taken from a male donor with ankylosing spondylitis or in good health (not recorded which). The gene calls are TRBV20-1 and TRBJ1-1; tentative D call: TRBD1 (5 bases). In nucleotides, the CDR3 is TGCAGTGCTAGAGCGATCGGGAGGGGGAACACTGAAGCTTTCTTT. It encodes CSARAIGRGNTEAFF.